This T cell receptor beta chain emerged from a study of beta chain features in type 1 diabetes. Concerning this clone itself: What it binds is not known.

Every bit of the isolated RNA underwent reverse transcription, so sequencing read expressed TCRB transcripts. Sequencing was performed with immunoSEQ multiplex PCR; in TCRdb, only in-frame clones are kept and a portion is missing. The table records more than 300,000 clones, roughly 8.8% of them present only once. Notes on the study in general: In all four CD4+ subsets, TCRB CDR3 length was significantly, moderately reduced in type 1 diabetes. A closer apparent resemblance between naive, central memory and Treg TCRB repertoires was seen in patients than in healthy donors.

Sequenced input: central memory CD4+ T cells from blood. The source is a man in his thirties or forties with type 1 diabetes.

CDR3 amino acids: CAWAEGSANTGELFF. The CDR3 region has the DNA TGTGCCTGGGCTGAGGGGTCGGCGAACACCGGGGAGCTGTTTTTT. V usage is TRBV30 and J usage is TRBJ2-2, with D perhaps assigned TRBD1 or TRBD2 (5 bases each). The CDR3 has 15 amino acids. V was trimmed by 5 bases and J by 0 bases, leaving 13 bases between them. The germline V gene has CDR1 GTSNPN and CDR2 SVGIG (reference sequence). Filled out from reference TRBV30 and TRBJ2-2, the complete variable domain reads SQTIHQWPATLVQPVGSPLSLECTVEGTSNPNLYWYRQAAGRGLQLLFYSVGIGQISSEVPQNLSASRPQDRQFILSSKKLLLSDSGFYLCAWAEGSANTGELFFGEGSRLTVL.